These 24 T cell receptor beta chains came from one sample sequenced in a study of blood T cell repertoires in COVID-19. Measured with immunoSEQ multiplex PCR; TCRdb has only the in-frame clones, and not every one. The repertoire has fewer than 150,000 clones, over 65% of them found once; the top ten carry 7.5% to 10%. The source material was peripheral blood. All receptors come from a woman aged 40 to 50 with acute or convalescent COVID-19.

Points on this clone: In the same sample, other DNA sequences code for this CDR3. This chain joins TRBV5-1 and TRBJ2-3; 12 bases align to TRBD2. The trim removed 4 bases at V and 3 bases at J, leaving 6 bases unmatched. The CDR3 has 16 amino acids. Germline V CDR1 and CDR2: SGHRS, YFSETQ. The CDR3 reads CASSLAGGPGTDTQYF. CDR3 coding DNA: TGCGCCAGCAGCCTAGCGGGGGGGCCGGGTACAGATACGCAGTATTTT.

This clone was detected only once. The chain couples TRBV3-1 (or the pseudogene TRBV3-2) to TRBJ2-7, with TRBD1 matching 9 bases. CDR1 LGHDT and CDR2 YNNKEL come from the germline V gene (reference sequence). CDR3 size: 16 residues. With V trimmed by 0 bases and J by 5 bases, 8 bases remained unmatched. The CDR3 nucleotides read TGTGCCAGCAGCCAAGATGGAAGGACAGGGGTTGACGAGCAGTACTTC. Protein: CASSQDGRTGVDEQYF.

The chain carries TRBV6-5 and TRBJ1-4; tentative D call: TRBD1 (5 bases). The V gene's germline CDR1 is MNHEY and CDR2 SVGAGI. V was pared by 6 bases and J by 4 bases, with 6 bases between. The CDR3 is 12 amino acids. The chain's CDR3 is CASRQDNEKLFF. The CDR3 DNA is TGTGCCAGCAGACAGGATAATGAAAAACTGTTTTTT.

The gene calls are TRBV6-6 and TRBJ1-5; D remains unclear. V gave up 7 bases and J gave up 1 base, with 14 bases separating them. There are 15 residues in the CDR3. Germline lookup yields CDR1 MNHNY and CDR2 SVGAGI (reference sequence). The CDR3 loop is CASTPGSTSNQPQHF. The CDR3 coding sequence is TGTGCCAGCACCCCCGGGTCTACAAGCAATCAGCCCCAGCATTTT.

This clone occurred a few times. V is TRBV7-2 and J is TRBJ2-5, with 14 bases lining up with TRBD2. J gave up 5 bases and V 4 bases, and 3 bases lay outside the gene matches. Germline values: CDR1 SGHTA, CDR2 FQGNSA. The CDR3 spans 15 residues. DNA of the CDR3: TGTGCCAGCAGCTGGGGACTAGCGGGGGCTGAGACCCAGTACTTC. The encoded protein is CASSWGLAGAETQYF.

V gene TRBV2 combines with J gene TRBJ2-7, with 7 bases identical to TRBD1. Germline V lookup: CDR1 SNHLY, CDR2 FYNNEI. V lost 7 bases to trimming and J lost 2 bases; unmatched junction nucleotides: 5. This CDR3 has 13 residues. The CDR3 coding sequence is TGTGCCAGCAAGGGGACAGCAACCTACGAGCAGTACTTC. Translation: CASKGTATYEQYF.

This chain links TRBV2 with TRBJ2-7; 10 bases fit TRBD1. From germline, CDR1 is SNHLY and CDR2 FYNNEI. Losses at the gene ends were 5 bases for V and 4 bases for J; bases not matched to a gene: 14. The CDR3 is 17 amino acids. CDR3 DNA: TGTGCCAGCAGTAGACTCGCTGGTGACAGGGGGCAATACGAGCAGTACTTC. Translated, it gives CASSRLAGDRGQYEQYF.

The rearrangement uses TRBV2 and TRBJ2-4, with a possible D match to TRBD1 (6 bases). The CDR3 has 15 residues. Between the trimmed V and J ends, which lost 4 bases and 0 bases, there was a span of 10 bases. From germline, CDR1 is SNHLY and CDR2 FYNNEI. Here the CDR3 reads CASSGTAIAKNIQYF. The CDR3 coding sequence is TGTGCCAGCAGTGGGACAGCCATAGCCAAAAACATTCAGTACTTC.

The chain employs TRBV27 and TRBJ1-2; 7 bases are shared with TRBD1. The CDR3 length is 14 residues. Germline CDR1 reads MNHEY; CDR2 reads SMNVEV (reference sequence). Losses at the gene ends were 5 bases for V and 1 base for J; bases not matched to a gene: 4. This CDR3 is CASSVAGGNYGYTF. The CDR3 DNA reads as TGTGCCAGCAGTGTGGCAGGGGGTAACTATGGCTACACCTTC.

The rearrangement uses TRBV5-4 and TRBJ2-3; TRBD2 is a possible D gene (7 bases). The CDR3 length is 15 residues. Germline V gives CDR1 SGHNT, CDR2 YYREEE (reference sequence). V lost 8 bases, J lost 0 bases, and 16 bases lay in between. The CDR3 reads CASKVGGGSTDTQYF. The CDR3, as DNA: TGTGCCAGTAAGGTAGGCGGGGGCAGCACAGATACGCAGTATTTT.

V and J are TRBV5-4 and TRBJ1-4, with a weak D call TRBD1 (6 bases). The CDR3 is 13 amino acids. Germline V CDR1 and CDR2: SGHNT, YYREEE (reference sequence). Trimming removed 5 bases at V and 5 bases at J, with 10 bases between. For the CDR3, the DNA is TGTGCCAGCAGGAAGGACAGCAATGAAAAACTGTTTTTT. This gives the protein CASRKDSNEKLFF.

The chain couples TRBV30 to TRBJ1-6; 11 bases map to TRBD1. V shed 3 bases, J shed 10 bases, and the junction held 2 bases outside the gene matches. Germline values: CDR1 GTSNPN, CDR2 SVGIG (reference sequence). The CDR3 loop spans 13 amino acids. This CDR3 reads CAWRGQGESPLHF. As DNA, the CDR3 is TGTGCCTGGAGGGGACAGGGGGAATCACCCCTCCACTTT. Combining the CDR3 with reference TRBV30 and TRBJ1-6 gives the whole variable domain SQTIHQWPATLVQPVGSPLSLECTVEGTSNPNLYWYRQAAGRGLQLLFYSVGIGQISSEVPQNLSASRPQDRQFILSSKKLLLSDSGFYLCAWRGQGESPLHFGNGTRLTVT.

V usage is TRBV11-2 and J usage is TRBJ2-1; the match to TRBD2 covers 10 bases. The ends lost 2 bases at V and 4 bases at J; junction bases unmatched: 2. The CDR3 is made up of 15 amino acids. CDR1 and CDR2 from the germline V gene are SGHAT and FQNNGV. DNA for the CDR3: TGTGCCAGCAGCTTACTAGCGGGGGTTTACAATGAGCAGTTCTTC. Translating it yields CASSLLAGVYNEQFF.

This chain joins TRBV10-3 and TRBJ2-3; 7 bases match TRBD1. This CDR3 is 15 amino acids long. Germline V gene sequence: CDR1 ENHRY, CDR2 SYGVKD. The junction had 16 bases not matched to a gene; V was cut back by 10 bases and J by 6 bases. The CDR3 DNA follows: TGTGCCACCCGGGTGCAGGGGGTTATTTTGGATACGCAGTATTTT. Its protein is CATRVQGVILDTQYF.

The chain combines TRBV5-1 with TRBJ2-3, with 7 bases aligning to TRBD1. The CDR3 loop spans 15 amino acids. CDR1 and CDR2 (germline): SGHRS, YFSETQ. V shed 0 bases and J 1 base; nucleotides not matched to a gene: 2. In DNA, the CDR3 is TGCGCCAGCAGCTTGGAGCAGGGGGGCACAGATACGCAGTATTTT. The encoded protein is CASSLEQGGTDTQYF.

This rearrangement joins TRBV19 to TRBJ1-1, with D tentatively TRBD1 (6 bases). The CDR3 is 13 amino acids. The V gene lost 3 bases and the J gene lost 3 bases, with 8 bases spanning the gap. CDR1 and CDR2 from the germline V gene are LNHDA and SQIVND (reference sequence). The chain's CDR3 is CASSIDRYTEAFF. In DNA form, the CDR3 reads TGTGCCAGTAGTATCGACAGGTACACTGAAGCTTTCTTT.

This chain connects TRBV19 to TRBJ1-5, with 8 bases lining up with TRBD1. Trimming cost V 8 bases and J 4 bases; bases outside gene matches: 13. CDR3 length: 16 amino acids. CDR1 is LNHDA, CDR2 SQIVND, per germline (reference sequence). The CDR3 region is CASQSGGRGQNQPQHF. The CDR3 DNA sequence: TGTGCCAGTCAATCGGGCGGCAGGGGGCAAAATCAGCCCCAGCATTTT. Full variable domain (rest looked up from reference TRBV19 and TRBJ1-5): DGGITQSPKYLFRKEGQNVTLSCEQNLNHDAMYWYRQDPGQGLRLIYYSQIVNDFQKGDIAEGYSVSREKKESFPLTVTSAQKNPTAFYLCASQSGGRGQNQPQHFGDGTRLSIL.

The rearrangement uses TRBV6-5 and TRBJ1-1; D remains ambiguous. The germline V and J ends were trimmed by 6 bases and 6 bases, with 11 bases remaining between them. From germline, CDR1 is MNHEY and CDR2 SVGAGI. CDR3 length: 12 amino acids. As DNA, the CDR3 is TGTGCCAGCAGCGTCCCGGCGGCTGAAGCTTTCTTT. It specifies CASSVPAAEAFF.

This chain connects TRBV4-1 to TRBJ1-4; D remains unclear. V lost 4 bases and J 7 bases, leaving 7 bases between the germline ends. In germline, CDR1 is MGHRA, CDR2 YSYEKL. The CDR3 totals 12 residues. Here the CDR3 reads CASSPSSEKLFF. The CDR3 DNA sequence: TGCGCCAGCAGCCCGTCGAGTGAAAAACTGTTTTTT.

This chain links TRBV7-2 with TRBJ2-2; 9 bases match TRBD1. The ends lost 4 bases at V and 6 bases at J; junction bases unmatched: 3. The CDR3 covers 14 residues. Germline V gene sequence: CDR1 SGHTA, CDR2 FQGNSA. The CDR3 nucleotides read TGTGCCAGCAGCTCGACAGGGGGGTCCGGGGAGCTGTTTTTT. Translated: CASSSTGGSGELFF.

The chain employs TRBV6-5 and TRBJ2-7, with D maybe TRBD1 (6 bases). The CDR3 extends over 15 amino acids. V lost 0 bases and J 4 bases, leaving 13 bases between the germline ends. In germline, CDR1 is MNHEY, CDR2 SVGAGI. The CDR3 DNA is TGTGCCAGCAGTTACTCAGGACAGACCATGTACGAGCAGTACTTC. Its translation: CASSYSGQTMYEQYF.

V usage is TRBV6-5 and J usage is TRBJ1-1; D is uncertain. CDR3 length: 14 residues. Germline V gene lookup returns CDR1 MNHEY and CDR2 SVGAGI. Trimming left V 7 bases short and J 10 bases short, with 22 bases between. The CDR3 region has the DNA TGTGCCAGCAACAGAGACGGCAGGCTTCGGGGAGCTTTCTTT. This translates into CASNRDGRLRGAFF.

This CDR3 reads CASSPWTVRGIQETQYF. Here the CDR3 DNA reads TGTGCCAGCAGCCCATGGACCGTGCGGGGGATCCAAGAGACCCAGTACTTC. The chain recombines TRBV3-1 (or the pseudogene TRBV3-2) with TRBJ2-5; 7 bases are a match to TRBD2. The CDR3 contains 17 residues. With V trimmed by 4 bases and J by 1 base, 12 bases remained unmatched. CDR1 and CDR2 (germline): LGHDT, YNNKEL (reference sequence).

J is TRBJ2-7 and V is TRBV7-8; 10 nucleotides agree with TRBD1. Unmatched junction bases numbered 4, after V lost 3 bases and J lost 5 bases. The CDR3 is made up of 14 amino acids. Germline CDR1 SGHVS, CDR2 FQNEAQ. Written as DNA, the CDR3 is TGTGCCAGCAGCTTGTGGGACAGGGGTAACGAGCAGTACTTC. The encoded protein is CASSLWDRGNEQYF.